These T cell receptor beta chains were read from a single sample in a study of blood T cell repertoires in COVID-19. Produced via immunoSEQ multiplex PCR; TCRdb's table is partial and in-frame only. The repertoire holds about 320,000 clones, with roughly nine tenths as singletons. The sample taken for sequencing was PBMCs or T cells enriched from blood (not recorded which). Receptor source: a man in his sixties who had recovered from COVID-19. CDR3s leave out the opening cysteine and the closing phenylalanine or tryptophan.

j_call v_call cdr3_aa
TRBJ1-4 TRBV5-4 ASSLDSLEKLF
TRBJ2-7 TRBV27 ASSWTGTNYEQY
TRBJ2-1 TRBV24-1 ATSEGEAGTPYNEQF
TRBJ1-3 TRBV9 ASSAHVQGSGNTIY
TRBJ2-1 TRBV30 AWELAGSYNEQF
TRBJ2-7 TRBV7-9 ASSLRYGDTGHEQY
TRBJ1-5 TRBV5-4 ASSYDRNQPQH
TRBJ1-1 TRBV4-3 ASRPSRGAGSTEAF
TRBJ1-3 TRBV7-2 ASSLERRGNTIY
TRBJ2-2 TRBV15 AAGTGPNTGELF
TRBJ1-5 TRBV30 AWGDSPSGTQH
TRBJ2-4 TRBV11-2 ASSLTGGAGKNIQY
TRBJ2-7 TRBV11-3 ASSFSTDVTLYEQY
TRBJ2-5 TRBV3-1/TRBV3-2 ASSQGTGERETQY
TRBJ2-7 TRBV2 ASSESGVYEQY
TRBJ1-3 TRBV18 ASSPPGSYGNTIY
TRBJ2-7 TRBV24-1 ATSATGRDEQY
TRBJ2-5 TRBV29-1 SPPSAGALEETQY
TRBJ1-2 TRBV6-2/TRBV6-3 ASSDREWMSNGYT
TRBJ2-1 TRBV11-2 ASSLDGYRWGTYNEQF
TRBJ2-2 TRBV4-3 ASSQARMTSGGGELF